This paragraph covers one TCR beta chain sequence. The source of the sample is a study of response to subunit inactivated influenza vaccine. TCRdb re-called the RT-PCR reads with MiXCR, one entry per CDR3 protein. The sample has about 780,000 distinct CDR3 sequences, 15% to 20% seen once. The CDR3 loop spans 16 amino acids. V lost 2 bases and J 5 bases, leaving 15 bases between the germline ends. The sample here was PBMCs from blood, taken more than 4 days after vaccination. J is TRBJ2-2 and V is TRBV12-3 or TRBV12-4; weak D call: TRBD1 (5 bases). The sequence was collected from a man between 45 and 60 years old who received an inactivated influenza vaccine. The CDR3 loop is CASSLIWQGKTGELFF. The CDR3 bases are TGTGCCAGCAGTTTAATATGGCAGGGTAAAACCGGGGAGCTGTTTTTT.